This T cell receptor beta chain comes out of a study of shared clonotypes between healthy human individuals. As for the study in general: Those who served as donors were a couple of women and a few men between the ages of 18 and 49.

Terminally differentiated effector memory CD45RA+ cells were excluded by CCR7 positive selection of CD45RO-negative cells. Caucasian adults residing in Nashville, Tennessee made up all the donors. This CDR3 has 15 residues. Germline CDR1 reads MNHEY; CDR2 reads SMNVEV (reference sequence). The V segment lost 1 base and the J segment 4 bases; nucleotides outside the gene matches: 6. The input for sorted-subset replicate PCRs was about 200 ng DNA, tens of thousands of T cell genomes. Clones were sequenced by immunoSEQ multiplex PCR, and TCRdb holds only the in-frame ones, with some missing. The data contain about 2.2 million clones, more than 85% of them singletons.

This sequence was found in a man aged 18 to 35 in good health. Some clones in this sample may be carry-over from other donors' samples. The chain combines TRBV27 with TRBJ2-5, with 7 nucleotides matching TRBD2. Sequenced material: naive CD8+ T cells from PBMCs. CDR3 residues: CASSLLGGRGETQYF. CDR3 nucleotides: TGTGCCAGCAGTTTATTGGGCGGGAGAGGAGAGACCCAGTACTTC.